This note documents a single T cell receptor (beta chain) sequence. No antigen is known for it. The sample comes from a study of beta chain features in type 1 diabetes. Study-level results: TCRB CDR3s were moderately but significantly shorter in Type 1 diabetes patients in all four CD4+ subsets.

Reverse transcription of all isolated RNA meant that expressed TCRB transcripts were sequenced. The method was immunoSEQ multiplex PCR; TCRdb's version includes in-frame clones alone and lacks a portion of them. The table shows roughly 250,000 clones, with roughly 20% occurring only once. Trimming at V came to 4 bases and at J to 0 bases, leaving 4 bases not matched to a gene. The CDR3 totals 16 residues. The V gene's germline CDR1 is SGHDT and CDR2 YYEEEE. What was sequenced was naive CD4+ T cells from blood. The sequence was collected from a woman in her thirties or forties with type 1 diabetes. The chain carries TRBV5-6 and TRBJ2-3; 11 positions match TRBD2. The DNA of the CDR3 is TGTGCCAGCAGCGGGGGACTAGCGGCTAGCACAGATACGCAGTATTTT. Amino acids: CASSGGLAASTDTQYF.